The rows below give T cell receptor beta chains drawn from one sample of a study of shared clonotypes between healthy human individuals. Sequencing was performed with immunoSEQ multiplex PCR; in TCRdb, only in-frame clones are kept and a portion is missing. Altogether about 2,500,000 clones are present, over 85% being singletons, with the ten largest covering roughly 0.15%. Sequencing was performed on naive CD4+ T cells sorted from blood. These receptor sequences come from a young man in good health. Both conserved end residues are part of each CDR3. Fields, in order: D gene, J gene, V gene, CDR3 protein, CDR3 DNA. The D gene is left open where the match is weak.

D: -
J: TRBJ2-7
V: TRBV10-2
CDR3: CASSGQGNTYEQYF
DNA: TGCGCCAGCAGTGGTCAAGGGAACACCTACGAGCAGTACTTC

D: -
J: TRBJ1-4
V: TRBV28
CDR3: CASSLGWGHLFF
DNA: TGTGCCAGCAGTTTAGGTTGGGGGCATCTGTTTTTT

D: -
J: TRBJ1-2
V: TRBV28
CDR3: CASSSGLNYGYTF
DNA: TGTGCCAGCAGTTCGGGATTGAACTATGGCTACACCTTC

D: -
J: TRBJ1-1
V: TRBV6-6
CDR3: CASSPDKNTEAFF
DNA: TGTGCCAGCAGCCCGGACAAGAACACTGAAGCTTTCTTT

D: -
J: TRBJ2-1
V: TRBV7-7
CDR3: CASSKGLADEQFF
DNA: TGTGCTAGCAGCAAAGGACTGGCGGATGAGCAGTTCTTC

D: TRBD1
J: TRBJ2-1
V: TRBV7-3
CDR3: CASSLSGQSFSYNEQFF
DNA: TGTGCCAGCAGCTTATCGGGACAGTCCTTTTCCTACAATGAGCAGTTCTTC

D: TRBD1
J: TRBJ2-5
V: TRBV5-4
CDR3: CASSSTGQGFGETQYF
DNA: TGTGCCAGCAGCTCGACGGGACAGGGTTTCGGAGAGACCCAGTACTTC

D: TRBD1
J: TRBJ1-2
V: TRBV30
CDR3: CGWYRGQVYGYTF
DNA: TGTGGCTGGTACAGGGGGCAAGTCTATGGCTACACCTTC

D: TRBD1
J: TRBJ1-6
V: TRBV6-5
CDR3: CASRAQGFLLHF
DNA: TGTGCCAGCAGGGCACAGGGGTTTCTCCTCCACTTT

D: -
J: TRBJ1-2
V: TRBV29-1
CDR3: CSFRGENYGYTF
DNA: TGCAGCTTCCGGGGGGAGAACTATGGCTACACCTTC

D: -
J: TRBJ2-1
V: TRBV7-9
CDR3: CASSLASGSNEQFF
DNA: TGTGCCAGCAGCTTGGCCAGCGGGTCCAATGAGCAGTTCTTC